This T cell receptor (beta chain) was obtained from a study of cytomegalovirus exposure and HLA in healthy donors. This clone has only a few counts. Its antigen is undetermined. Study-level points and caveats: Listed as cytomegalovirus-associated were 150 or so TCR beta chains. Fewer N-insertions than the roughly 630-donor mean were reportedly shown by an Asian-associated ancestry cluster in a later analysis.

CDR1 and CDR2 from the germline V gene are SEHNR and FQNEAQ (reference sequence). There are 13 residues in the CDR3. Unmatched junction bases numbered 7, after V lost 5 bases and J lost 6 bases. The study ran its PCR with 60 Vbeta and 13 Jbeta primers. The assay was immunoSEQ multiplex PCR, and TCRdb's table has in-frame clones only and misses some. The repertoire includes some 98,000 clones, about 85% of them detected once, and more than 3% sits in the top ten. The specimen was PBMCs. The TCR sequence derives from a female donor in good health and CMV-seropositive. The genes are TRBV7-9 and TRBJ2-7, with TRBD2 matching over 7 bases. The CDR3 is CASSHRLAPEQYF. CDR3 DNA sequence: TGTGCCAGCAGCCACAGACTAGCCCCCGAGCAGTACTTC.